This TCR beta chain came from a study of T cell changes during pregnancy in multiple sclerosis. CDR1 SGHVS and CDR2 FQNEAQ come from the germline V gene. The CDR3 consists of 12 residues. Trimming cost V 1 base and J 10 bases, with 8 bases left between them. Profiled with immunoSEQ multiplex PCR; TCRdb holds only in-frame clones, not every one. The data hold some 37,000 clones, with roughly 91% observed a single time. The chain carries TRBV7-8 and TRBJ1-5; maybe TRBD1 (6 bases). The TCR comes from a female donor in good health, enrolled as a control in a pregnancy study. The material sequenced was CD4+ T cells from peripheral blood mononuclear cells, taken after pregnancy. The chain's CDR3 is CASSLVGAPQHF. Written as DNA, the CDR3 is TGTGCCAGCAGCTTAGTGGGGGCACCCCAGCATTTT.